These 3 T cell receptor beta chains share one sample of origin, sequenced in a study of T cell responses to AZD1222 COVID-19 vaccine. Data came from immunoSEQ multiplex PCR; TCRdb stores just in-frame clones and leaves some out. Here the sample spans about 80,000 clones, about nine tenths being singletons. This material consisted of peripheral blood, taken on day 0 of AZD1222 vaccination. The source is an adult in good health.

The V call is TRBV2, the J call TRBJ1-4; a weak D match, TRBD1 (5 bases). Germline CDR1 reads SNHLY; CDR2 reads FYNNEI. CDR3 length equals 13 residues. V shed 6 bases and J shed 5 bases, with 10 bases lying between them. The CDR3 nucleotides are TGTGCCAGCAGCACGGAGGGGAATGAAAAACTGTTTTTT. This gives the protein CASSTEGNEKLFF.

This clone was counted a few times. The chain couples TRBV11-3 to TRBJ2-7, with D tentatively TRBD2 (6 bases). This CDR3 comprises 14 residues. Trimming stripped 10 bases from V and 5 bases from J, with 21 bases between. Germline V CDR1 and CDR2: SGHNT, YENEEA. The CDR3 is CATTAGRGSDEQYF. CDR3 DNA: TGTGCCACCACGGCGGGTCGGGGGTCAGACGAGCAGTACTTC.

DNA for the CDR3: TGTGCCAGCAGTGAGGACAGGGCAACGATGAACACTGAAGCTTTCTTT. Protein: CASSEDRATMNTEAFF. The J gene is TRBJ1-1, the V gene TRBV28; TRBD1 agrees at 8 bases. The CDR3 consists of 16 residues. Trimming at V came to 5 bases and at J to 0 bases, leaving 8 bases not matched to a gene. CDR1 and CDR2 from the germline V gene are MDHEN and SYDVKM.